These 32 T cell receptor beta chains were all obtained from the same sample, sequenced in a study of cytomegalovirus exposure and HLA in healthy donors. The PCR used 60 Vbeta and 13 Jbeta primers. Clones were read by immunoSEQ multiplex PCR, and TCRdb kept only the in-frame ones, dropping some. The sample comprises under 170,000 clones, 79% of which are singletons, and roughly 6% rests with the top ten. The sample comprised PBMCs. These receptors originate from a man aged 45 to 65 in good health and CMV-seropositive.

This chain links TRBV27 with TRBJ2-3; 7 bases map to TRBD2. The CDR3 has 13 amino acids. After removal of 6 bases from V and 3 bases from J, the junction contained 3 bases not matched to a gene. The V gene's germline CDR1 is MNHEY and CDR2 SMNVEV (reference sequence). The CDR3 nucleotides are TGTGCCAGCAGATGGGGGGGAACAGATACGCAGTATTTT. Amino acid sequence: CASRWGGTDTQYF.

V gene TRBV9 combines with J gene TRBJ2-7; 7 bases are a match to TRBD1. The V segment lost 6 bases and the J segment 6 bases; nucleotides outside the gene matches: 21. The CDR3 has 17 amino acids. Germline V gives CDR1 SGDLS, CDR2 YYNGEE. CDR3 residues: CASINALTGDPQPEQYF. The CDR3, as DNA: TGTGCCAGCATCAACGCTTTAACAGGGGATCCCCAGCCCGAGCAGTACTTC. Complete variable domain (other parts from reference TRBV9 and TRBJ2-7): DSGVTQTPKHLITATGQRVTLRCSPRSGDLSVYWYQQSLDQGLQFLIQYYNGEERAKGNILERFSAQQFPDLHSELNLSSLELGDSALYFCASINALTGDPQPEQYFGPGTRLTVT.

The genes are TRBV6-6 and TRBJ2-1; possibly TRBD2 for D (7 bases). CDR3 length: 13 amino acids. Germline CDR1 reads MNHNY; CDR2 reads SVGAGI (reference sequence). V was trimmed by 2 bases and J by 8 bases, leaving 10 bases between them. The CDR3 coding sequence is TGTGCCAGCAGTTACCGGGGGGCGTATGAGCAGTTCTTC. It translates to CASSYRGAYEQFF.

This clone was observed once. The junction departs from the called germline gene at one end, perhaps through a read error. Written as DNA, the CDR3 is TGTTCCAGCAGCCGAGACAATGAGCAGTTCTTC. This translates into CSSSRDNEQFF. The V call is TRBV7-9, the J call TRBJ2-1, with D hard to call. In germline, CDR1 is SEHNR, CDR2 FQNEAQ (reference sequence). The CDR3 loop spans 11 amino acids.

The gene calls are TRBV5-6 and TRBJ1-2; 7 positions match TRBD1. Per germline, CDR1 SGHDT and CDR2 YYEEEE. The length of the CDR3 is 14 residues. The junction had 2 bases not matched to a gene; V was cut back by 0 bases and J by 3 bases. The DNA of the CDR3 is TGTGCCAGCAGCTTGGACAGGGGTGACTATGGCTACACCTTC. It is translated as CASSLDRGDYGYTF.

V gene TRBV9 combines with J gene TRBJ2-7; 7 nucleotides line up with TRBD1. The CDR3 covers 15 residues. The V gene's germline CDR1 is SGDLS and CDR2 YYNGEE. V dropped 3 bases and J dropped 0; count of bases not matched to a gene: 6. CDR3: CASSEGTASSYEQYF. In nucleotides, the CDR3 is TGTGCCAGCAGCGAAGGGACAGCGAGCTCCTACGAGCAGTACTTC.

The rearrangement links TRBV2 to TRBJ2-7; possibly TRBD1 for D (6 bases). Germline V gene data show CDR1 as SNHLY and CDR2 as FYNNEI. The germline V and J ends were trimmed by 0 bases and 4 bases, with 13 bases remaining between them. CDR3 length: 15 residues. The CDR3 bases are TGTGCCAGCAGTGAAGCGCAGGGGTGGGCATACGAGCAGTACTTC. This codes for CASSEAQGWAYEQYF.

The chain combines TRBV14 with TRBJ2-1; the D gene is possibly TRBD2 (7 bases). V was trimmed by 1 base and J by 5 bases, leaving 9 bases between them. Germline loops: CDR1 SGHDN, CDR2 FVKESK. The CDR3 runs 14 residues. CDR3 region: CASSQGGGDNEQFF. The CDR3 nucleotides are TGTGCCAGCAGCCAAGGGGGGGGCGACAATGAGCAGTTCTTC.

This chain connects TRBV5-1 to TRBJ1-1, with D maybe TRBD1 (5 bases). The CDR3 runs 15 residues. Trimming took off 0 bases at V and 0 bases at J, with 9 bases between the two ends. The V gene's germline CDR1 is SGHRS and CDR2 YFSETQ. The CDR3 is CASSLDRPLNTEAFF. CDR3 DNA: TGCGCCAGCAGCTTGGACAGGCCCTTGAACACTGAAGCTTTCTTT.

The chain uses TRBV5-1 and TRBJ2-7; TRBD2 might be the D (6 bases). V lost 3 bases, J lost 1 base, and 11 bases lay in between. Germline V gene lookup returns CDR1 SGHRS and CDR2 YFSETQ. This CDR3 contains 14 residues. The chain's CDR3 is CASSSDYYSYEQYF. DNA for the CDR3: TGCGCCAGCAGCTCGGACTATTATTCCTACGAGCAGTACTTC.

The chain combines TRBV28 with TRBJ2-1; 13 bases map to TRBD2. The CDR3 is 17 residues long. CDR1 is MDHEN and CDR2 is SYDVKM in the germline V gene. The ends lost 5 bases at V and 0 bases at J; junction bases unmatched: 4. DNA of the CDR3: TGTGCCAGCAGTCGACTAGCGGGAGGTCTCTCCTACAATGAGCAGTTCTTC. It is translated as CASSRLAGGLSYNEQFF.

This sequence joins TRBV9 and TRBJ2-1, with TRBD2 matching over 7 bases. This CDR3 is built from 12 residues. V shed 7 bases, J shed 5 bases, and the junction held 3 bases outside the gene matches. Germline assignment: CDR1 SGDLS and CDR2 YYNGEE. CDR3 DNA sequence: TGTGCCAGCCGGGGAGGGGACAATGAGCAGTTCTTC. It translates to CASRGGDNEQFF.

The V and J genes are TRBV6-5 and TRBJ2-7; 10 bases are a match to TRBD1. The CDR3 has 15 amino acids. Per germline, CDR1 MNHEY and CDR2 SVGAGI. Unmatched junction bases numbered 10, after V lost 7 bases and J lost 4 bases. In nucleotides, the CDR3 is TGTGCCAGCACCCCCCGACAGGGGGCGTGGTACGAGCAGTACTTC. Amino acid sequence: CASTPRQGAWYEQYF.

V usage is TRBV6-1 and J usage is TRBJ2-7, with unresolved D. In germline, CDR1 is MNHNS, CDR2 SASEGT. CDR3 length equals 13 residues. V was cut by 1 base and J by 3 bases, with 7 bases left in between. DNA for the CDR3: TGTGCCAGCAGTGAAGGGCAGGTCTACGAGCAGTACTTC. Translation gives CASSEGQVYEQYF.

This clone was seen a few times. V usage is TRBV28 and J usage is TRBJ1-2; TRBD1 aligns across 8 bases. CDR3 size: 13 residues. V was pared by 8 bases and J by 6 bases, with 8 bases of the junction left unmatched. From germline, CDR1 is MDHEN and CDR2 SYDVKM. Here the CDR3 DNA reads TGTGCCAGCTATGACAGGGGAAGGAATGGCTACACCTTC. It specifies CASYDRGRNGYTF.

This clone occurred a few times. This chain joins TRBV7-2 and TRBJ2-5; 8 nucleotides agree with TRBD2. V was pared by 2 bases and J by 2 bases, with 13 bases of the junction left unmatched. Germline V gene data show CDR1 as SGHTA and CDR2 as FQGNSA. The CDR3 spans 18 residues. CDR3 protein: CASSLYGLGTSGQETQYF. The CDR3 DNA follows: TGTGCCAGCAGCTTATATGGATTAGGTACTAGCGGACAAGAGACCCAGTACTTC.

This clone was seen a few times. This chain joins TRBV5-1 and TRBJ2-1, with D uncertain. Germline CDR1 SGHRS, CDR2 YFSETQ. The CDR3 loop spans 15 amino acids. V dropped 3 bases and J dropped 0 bases, with 10 bases sitting between them. CDR3 region: CASSSQRSSYNEQFF. The CDR3 nucleotides are TGCGCCAGCAGCTCCCAGCGATCCTCCTACAATGAGCAGTTCTTC.

The chain joins TRBV5-6 to TRBJ1-1; D might be TRBD1 (5 bases). CDR3 size: 15 residues. Germline V gives CDR1 SGHDT, CDR2 YYEEEE. Trimming took 1 base from V and 1 from J, leaving 11 bases between them. In DNA form, the CDR3 reads TGTGCCAGCAGCTTGATCGACAGCAAGAACACTGAAGCTTTCTTT. Translation: CASSLIDSKNTEAFF.

The rearrangement uses TRBV28 and TRBJ2-7; 9 bases are shared with TRBD1. The CDR3 spans 14 residues. Unmatched junction bases numbered 8, after V lost 8 bases and J lost 3 bases. CDR1 and CDR2 from the germline V gene are MDHEN and SYDVKM. CDR3 in amino acids: CASEGGQGGYEQYF. The CDR3 region has the DNA TGTGCCAGCGAGGGGGGACAGGGTGGCTACGAGCAGTACTTC.

The DNA for the CDR3 is TGTGCCAGCAGCAGGACTAGCGGAGACAATGAGCAGTTCTTC. As protein: CASSRTSGDNEQFF. The chain combines TRBV7-3 with TRBJ2-1; 10 nucleotides line up with TRBD2. CDR1 and CDR2 from the germline V gene are SGHTA and FQGTGA. With V trimmed by 5 bases and J by 5 bases, 3 bases remained unmatched. CDR3 size: 14 residues.

This chain connects TRBV5-4 to TRBJ1-2, with D maybe TRBD1 (5 bases). The CDR3 length is 14 residues. Germline CDR1 SGHNT, CDR2 YYREEE (reference sequence). Trimming took 4 bases from V and 5 from J, leaving 15 bases between them. The CDR3 DNA sequence: TGTGCCAGCAGCCCAGGCTACGGGGGATATGGCTACACCTTC. This encodes CASSPGYGGYGYTF.

The V gene is TRBV5-1, the J gene TRBJ1-1; 8 nucleotides line up with TRBD1. Unmatched junction bases numbered 5, after V lost 0 bases and J lost 10 bases. The CDR3 runs to 13 residues. Germline V lookup: CDR1 SGHRS, CDR2 YFSETQ. In nucleotides, the CDR3 is TGCGCCAGCAGCTTGGGGCAGGGGGCTGGAGCTTTCTTT. Translating gives CASSLGQGAGAFF.

V and J are TRBV5-4 and TRBJ2-7; TRBD1 matches 7 bases. Germline V gene sequence: CDR1 SGHNT, CDR2 YYREEE (reference sequence). The length of the CDR3 is 13 residues. Losses at the gene ends were 1 base for V and 6 bases for J; bases not matched to a gene: 4. CDR3 in amino acids: CASSLRAGGEQYF. In DNA form, the CDR3 reads TGTGCCAGCAGCTTGAGGGCAGGGGGCGAGCAGTACTTC.

This chain connects TRBV6-1 to TRBJ2-3; TRBD2 matches 14 bases. Germline assignment: CDR1 MNHNS and CDR2 SASEGT. J lost 7 bases, V lost 4 bases, and 7 bases had no gene match. CDR3 size: 16 residues. Here the CDR3 DNA reads TGTGCCAGCAGTGGACTAGCGGGAGGGCCGGGGAATACGCAGTATTTT. As protein: CASSGLAGGPGNTQYF.

This clone is a singleton in its sample. This chain joins TRBV10-1 and TRBJ1-1; D not resolved. The germline gives CDR1 WNHNN, CDR2 SYGVQD (reference sequence). Trimming stripped 1 base from V and 1 base from J, with 7 bases between. The CDR3 runs to 14 residues. CDR3 region: CASSEYRQNTEAFF. CDR3 in DNA: TGCGCCAGCAGTGAGTATAGACAGAACACTGAAGCTTTCTTT.

V and J are TRBV7-9 and TRBJ2-7, with D tentatively TRBD1 (6 bases). V lost 4 bases and J 2 bases, leaving 12 bases between the germline ends. The length of the CDR3 is 14 residues. Per the germline V gene, CDR1 is SEHNR and CDR2 is FQNEAQ (reference sequence). CDR3 protein: CASSSAGDTYEQYF. DNA for the CDR3: TGTGCCAGCAGCTCCGCCGGGGACACCTACGAGCAGTACTTC.

The chain combines TRBV11-2 with TRBJ2-3; D gene uncertain. V was clipped by 2 bases and J by 0 bases, with 12 bases between them. The CDR3 consists of 16 residues. Germline CDR1 is SGHAT and CDR2 is FQNNGV. This chain's CDR3 is CASSLSRGFSTDTQYF. The CDR3 region has the DNA TGTGCCAGCAGCTTAAGTCGCGGCTTTAGCACAGATACGCAGTATTTT.

The rearrangement joins TRBV15 to TRBJ2-3, with TRBD2 identical over 9 bases. Germline lookup yields CDR1 LNHNV and CDR2 YYDKDF (reference sequence). Trimming cost V 8 bases and J 2 bases; bases outside gene matches: 5. CDR3 length: 14 residues. DNA of the CDR3: TGTGCCACCCGAGGACTAGCGCTCACAGATACGCAGTATTTT. It codes for CATRGLALTDTQYF. Based on the CDR3 plus reference TRBV15 and TRBJ2-3, the full variable domain is DAMVIQNPRYQVTQFGKPVTLSCSQTLNHNVMYWYQQKSSQAPKLLFHYYDKDFNNEADTPDNFQSRRPNTSFCFLDIRSPGLGDTAMYLCATRGLALTDTQYFGPGTRLTVL.

This chain links TRBV4-1 with TRBJ2-7; a weak D match, TRBD2 (6 bases). The CDR3 contains 12 residues. The germline CDR1 and CDR2 sequences are MGHRA and YSYEKL. V was clipped by 3 bases and J by 6 bases, with 9 bases between them. The CDR3 sequence is CASSQIAAEQYF. CDR3 sequence (DNA): TGCGCCAGCAGCCAGATAGCGGCCGAGCAGTACTTC.

This clone was counted once. The CDR3 is CASSLEGVNQPQHF. The CDR3 DNA is TGCGCCAGCAGCTTGGAAGGAGTCAATCAGCCCCAGCATTTT. This rearrangement joins TRBV5-1 to TRBJ1-5, with D unclear. This CDR3 spans 14 amino acids. V lost 0 bases and J 3 bases, leaving 7 bases between the germline ends. Looked up from germline, CDR1 is SGHRS and CDR2 is YFSETQ.

CDR3 bases: TGCGCCAGCAGCGTCGGACAGGGGGCATTGGGTGAGACCCAGTACTTC. Residues: CASSVGQGALGETQYF. The V and J genes are TRBV5-1 and TRBJ2-5; 11 bases are a match to TRBD1. Germline values: CDR1 SGHRS, CDR2 YFSETQ. Germline trimming cut 4 bases from V and 5 bases from J; bases unmatched to any gene: 10. There are 16 residues in the CDR3.

This chain uses TRBV18 with TRBJ1-5; 7 nucleotides agree with TRBD1. The trim removed 0 bases at V and 2 bases at J, leaving 1 base unmatched. This CDR3 has 15 residues. Germline V gene data show CDR1 as KGHSH and CDR2 as LQKENI. The CDR3 protein is CASSPPGTGNQPQHF. The DNA of the CDR3 is TGTGCCAGCTCACCACCGGGGACAGGCAATCAGCCCCAGCATTTT.